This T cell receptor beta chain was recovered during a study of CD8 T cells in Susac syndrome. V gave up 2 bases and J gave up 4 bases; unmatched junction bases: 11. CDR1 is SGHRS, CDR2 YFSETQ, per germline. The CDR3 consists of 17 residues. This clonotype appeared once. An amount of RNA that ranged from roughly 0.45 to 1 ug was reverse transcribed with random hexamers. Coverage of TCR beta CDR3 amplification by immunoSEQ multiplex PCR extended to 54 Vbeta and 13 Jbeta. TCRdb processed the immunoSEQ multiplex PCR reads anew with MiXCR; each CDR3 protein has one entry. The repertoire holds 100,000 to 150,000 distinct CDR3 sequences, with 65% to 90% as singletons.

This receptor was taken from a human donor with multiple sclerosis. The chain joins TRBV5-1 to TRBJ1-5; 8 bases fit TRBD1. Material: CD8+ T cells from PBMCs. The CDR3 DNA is TGCGCCAGCAGCTTATCCCGGGACAGGTCCTTTAATCAGCCCCAGCATTTT. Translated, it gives CASSLSRDRSFNQPQHF. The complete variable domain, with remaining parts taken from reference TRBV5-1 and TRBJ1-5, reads KAGVTQTPRYLIKTRGQQVTLSCSPISGHRSVSWYQQTPGQGLQFLFEYFSETQRNKGNFPGRFSGRQFSNSRSEMNVSTLELGDSALYLCASSLSRDRSFNQPQHFGDGTRLSIL.